Each of the 20 T cell receptor beta chains below was sequenced from the same sample in a study of T cell responses to AZD1222 COVID-19 vaccine. The assay was immunoSEQ multiplex PCR, and TCRdb's table has in-frame clones only and misses some. The sample holds more than 85,000 clones; about 88% are singletons and the top ten take 12% to 15%. Material: peripheral blood, obtained 28 days after the second AZD1222 dose. The source of these receptors is an adult who received the AZD1222 COVID-19 vaccine.

The J gene is TRBJ1-2, the V gene TRBV29-1; D unresolved. V dropped 4 bases and J dropped 4 bases, with 13 bases sitting between them. Germline CDR1 SQVTM, CDR2 ANQGSEA. The CDR3 sequence is 13 residues long. This chain's CDR3 is CSVVKTSSYGYTF. The CDR3 bases are TGCAGCGTTGTCAAAACTTCATCCTATGGCTACACCTTC.

The table lists this clone with a few counts. J is TRBJ1-4 and V is TRBV10-3, with unresolved D. The CDR3 spans 13 residues. Trimming removed 4 bases from V and 8 bases from J, with 11 bases in between. Per germline, CDR1 ENHRY and CDR2 SYGVKD. The DNA for the CDR3 is TGTGCCATCAGTGTACGGCTTTGGGAAAAACTGTTTTTT. Protein sequence: CAISVRLWEKLFF.

The chain joins TRBV5-6 to TRBJ2-7; 7 bases are a match to TRBD1. Germline loops: CDR1 SGHDT, CDR2 YYEEEE. V shed 2 bases, J shed 5 bases, and the junction held 7 bases outside the gene matches. This CDR3 comprises 14 residues. In DNA, the CDR3 is TGTGCCAGCAGCTTCCAGGACAGGCAGAACGAGCAGTACTTC. Its protein product is CASSFQDRQNEQYF.

This clone was detected only a few times. This chain joins TRBV10-2 and TRBJ2-1; TRBD2 is a possible D gene (5 bases). The V end lost 3 bases, the J end lost 7 bases, and 13 bases lay between the germline ends. The CDR3 is made up of 14 amino acids. Germline V gene lookup returns CDR1 WSHSY and CDR2 SAAADI. The CDR3 here is CASSERRISNEQFF. The CDR3 nucleotides read TGCGCCAGCAGTGAAAGGAGGATCTCGAATGAGCAGTTCTTC.

V usage is TRBV18 and J usage is TRBJ1-2; 8 bases map to TRBD1. The germline gives CDR1 KGHSH, CDR2 LQKENI. CDR3 length equals 16 residues. V lost 2 bases and J lost 8; bases outside the gene matches: 13. CDR3: CASSPTADREAEGYTF. Here the CDR3 DNA reads TGTGCCAGCTCACCAACCGCGGACAGGGAGGCTGAGGGCTACACCTTC.

This clone was observed a few times. The V and J genes are TRBV3-1 (or the pseudogene TRBV3-2) and TRBJ1-2; D gene unclear. Germline V CDR1 and CDR2: LGHDT, YNNKEL (reference sequence). The CDR3 is made up of 12 amino acids. V lost 6 bases and J 6 bases, leaving 11 bases between the germline ends. CDR3 coding DNA: TGTGCCAGCAGGCTCAGCGGCCATGGCTACACCTTC. This gives the protein CASRLSGHGYTF.

The chain carries TRBV4-1 and TRBJ2-6; D gene unclear. CDR1 and CDR2 from the germline V gene are MGHRA and YSYEKL. This CDR3 comprises 14 residues. V lost 4 bases to trimming and J lost 4 bases, with 8 bases between them. CDR3 DNA sequence: TGCGCCAGCAGCCCCGCCTCCGGGGCCAACGTCCTGACTTTC. Translation: CASSPASGANVLTF.

As to this clone: The same CDR3 is also encoded by other DNA sequences in this sample. The V gene is TRBV7-2, the J gene TRBJ1-2, with D possibly TRBD1 on 6 matching bases. The germline gives CDR1 SGHTA, CDR2 FQGNSA. Between the trimmed V and J ends, which lost 1 base and 5 bases, there was a span of 8 bases. The CDR3 is 13 amino acids. The CDR3 protein is CASSLGTAYGYTF. The CDR3 DNA follows: TGTGCCAGCAGCTTAGGGACAGCTTATGGCTACACCTTC.

The gene calls are TRBV10-3 and TRBJ2-1; D is possibly TRBD1 (5 bases). V was shortened by 7 bases and J by 4 bases, with 11 bases between the two germline ends. The CDR3 contains 13 residues. CDR1 ENHRY and CDR2 SYGVKD come from the germline V gene. This chain's CDR3 is CAINGDSYNEQFF. As DNA, the CDR3 is TGTGCCATCAACGGAGACAGTTACAATGAGCAGTTCTTC.

The chain combines TRBV12-5 with TRBJ2-7; 9 nucleotides line up with TRBD2. V lost 4 bases and J lost 4; bases outside the gene matches: 5. This CDR3 is 14 amino acids long. CDR1 and CDR2 (germline): LGHNT, FRNRAP. The CDR3 region has the DNA TGTGCTAGTGGTTCCGGGACTAGCTCTTACGAGCAGTACTTC. Translating gives CASGSGTSSYEQYF.

CDR3 sequence (DNA): TGCAGCGTTGTGGTAGACAGGGGCAGGAAGACCCAGTACTTC. Protein product: CSVVVDRGRKTQYF. The chain couples TRBV29-1 to TRBJ2-5, with 8 nucleotides matching TRBD1. Germline assignment: CDR1 SQVTM and CDR2 ANQGSEA. This CDR3 comprises 14 residues. Trimming at V came to 4 bases and at J to 6 bases, leaving 10 bases not matched to a gene.

V usage is TRBV6-6 and J usage is TRBJ2-7; D is perhaps TRBD2 (7 bases). The V end lost 0 bases, the J end lost 4 bases, and 13 bases lay between the germline ends. CDR1 and CDR2 (germline): MNHNY, SVGAGI (reference sequence). The CDR3 has 15 residues. CDR3 DNA: TGTGCCAGCAGTTACTCTCGGGGGGCTTCTTACGAGCAGTACTTC. Translation gives CASSYSRGASYEQYF.

CDR3 coding DNA: TGTGCCAGCAGCTTAGGGGGTGTGCGAGGAGAGACCCAGTACTTC. Protein product: CASSLGGVRGETQYF. The rearrangement joins TRBV7-6 to TRBJ2-5; D remains ambiguous. The V end lost 1 base, the J end lost 4 bases, and 13 bases lay between the germline ends. The CDR3 spans 15 residues. Germline V CDR1 and CDR2: SGHVS, FNYEAQ.

J is TRBJ2-2 and V is TRBV3-1 (or the pseudogene TRBV3-2); D may match TRBD1 or TRBD2 (5 bases each). V was pared by 6 bases and J by 3 bases, with 11 bases between. Germline values: CDR1 LGHDT, CDR2 YNNKEL (reference sequence). The CDR3 spans 14 residues. The CDR3 loop is CASSPGPYTGELFF. The CDR3 nucleotides read TGTGCCAGCAGTCCGGGACCTTACACCGGGGAGCTGTTTTTT.

V and J are TRBV6-1 and TRBJ1-2; D not certain. The CDR3 contains 13 residues. The V gene lost 2 bases and the J gene lost 4 bases, with 8 bases spanning the gap. Germline V gene lookup returns CDR1 MNHNS and CDR2 SASEGT. The CDR3 DNA sequence: TGTGCCAGCAGTGAAATTACAGCCTATGGCTACACCTTC. As protein: CASSEITAYGYTF.

The rearrangement links TRBV3-1 (or the pseudogene TRBV3-2) to TRBJ1-2; D is possibly TRBD1 (6 bases). CDR1 and CDR2 (germline): LGHDT, YNNKEL (reference sequence). The CDR3 is 17 amino acids. Trimming cost V 0 bases and J 5 bases, with 19 bases left between them. CDR3 residues: CASSQDRGVGGGYGYTF. The CDR3 DNA follows: TGTGCCAGCAGCCAAGACAGGGGAGTAGGTGGAGGGTATGGCTACACCTTC.

This chain uses TRBV19 with TRBJ1-1; tentative D call: TRBD1 (6 bases). Germline loops: CDR1 LNHDA, CDR2 SQIVND (reference sequence). This CDR3 region has 13 residues. Between the trimmed V and J ends, which lost 7 bases and 5 bases, there was a span of 14 bases. The CDR3 nucleotides are TGTGCCAGTATTGTCAGGGGTGGAACTGAAGCTTTCTTT. Translating it yields CASIVRGGTEAFF.

This clone has only one observation. The chain is built from TRBV7-9 and TRBJ2-5, with D unresolved. V was pared by 11 bases and J by 0 bases, with 13 bases between. This CDR3 has 13 residues. CDR1 is SEHNR and CDR2 is FQNEAQ in the germline V gene (reference sequence). The CDR3 nucleotides read TGTGCCGGCGCCGGACCGTACCAAGAGACCCAGTACTTC. Protein product: CAGAGPYQETQYF.

The V and J genes are TRBV6-1 and TRBJ2-7; TRBD2 agrees at 8 bases. V was pared by 0 bases and J by 6 bases, with 7 bases of the junction left unmatched. Germline CDR1 is MNHNS and CDR2 is SASEGT. The length of the CDR3 is 15 residues. The CDR3 DNA sequence: TGTGCCAGCAGTGAAGCCGGGGGGGCGCTAATCGAGCAGTACTTC. The encoded protein is CASSEAGGALIEQYF.

The CDR3 DNA reads as TGTGCCAGCAGTCCACTCATTGGCAGGGGGCTAAATCAGCCCCAGCATTTT. It yields the protein CASSPLIGRGLNQPQHF. This chain connects TRBV27 to TRBJ1-5; 8 bases agree with TRBD1. The germline gives CDR1 MNHEY, CDR2 SMNVEV (reference sequence). Trimming removed 5 bases from V and 4 bases from J; junction bases left unmatched: 13. The CDR3 consists of 17 residues.